These 25 T cell receptor beta chains share one sample of origin, sequenced in a study of a mutant IDH1 vaccine in newly diagnosed glioma (dated by TCRdb to the early 2020s). The intended sense of this specimen's time point label: week 47, end of study. A 20-mer mutant IDH1 peptide at 300 micrograms in Montanide made up each vaccine dose, which was injected subcutaneously together with topical imiquimod. The library was prepared using the immunoSEQ multiplex PCR assay. What TCRdb holds here is the immuneACCESS table cut down to in-frame rearrangements. Part of the clones is not present; checked against another copy, under half of the missing clones reflect an unresolved V gene, and the others are unexplained. The sample records about 46,000 clones, approximately 84% of which are singletons. Together, the top ten hold 3.5% to 4.5% of the sample. These receptors' antigens are unknown. The material sequenced was PBMCs, taken from a glioma patient whose treatment included an IDH1 peptide vaccine. These receptor sequences come from a woman younger than 45 with glioma. Some clones in this sample may be carry-over from other donors' samples.

This clone was seen a few times. This rearrangement joins TRBV4-2 to TRBJ2-1; TRBD1 agrees at 9 bases. V shed 0 bases and J 2 bases; nucleotides not matched to a gene: 8. This CDR3 has 18 residues. Germline V gene lookup returns CDR1 LGHNA and CDR2 YNFKEQ. The CDR3 sequence is CASSQDLVGTGPYNEQFF. The CDR3 DNA is TGTGCCAGCAGCCAAGATTTAGTTGGGACAGGGCCCTACAATGAGCAGTTCTTC.

Remarks on this clone: This CDR3 is also generated by other DNA sequences in the sample. V and J are TRBV19 and TRBJ1-1; D call uncertain. This CDR3 spans 12 amino acids. Germline CDR1 and CDR2: LNHDA and SQIVND (reference sequence). V was pared by 3 bases and J by 1 base, with 3 bases between. The chain's CDR3 is CASSIGNTEAFF. The DNA of the CDR3 is TGTGCCAGTAGTATCGGGAACACTGAAGCTTTCTTT.

CDR3 bases: TGTGCCAGCAGCTCCCGGAGGGCGGGTGGCAATGAGCAGTTCTTC. As protein: CASSSRRAGGNEQFF. The gene calls are TRBV7-6 and TRBJ2-1; perhaps TRBD2 as D (6 bases). The CDR3 has 15 residues. CDR1 and CDR2 (germline): SGHVS, FNYEAQ. V was pared by 4 bases and J by 6 bases, with 16 bases between.

This rearrangement joins TRBV29-1 to TRBJ2-1; D may be TRBD2 (5 bases). CDR1 is SQVTM, CDR2 ANQGSEA, per germline. Trimming pared 4 bases from V and 1 base from J, leaving 11 bases between. The CDR3 loop spans 14 amino acids. CDR3 amino acids: CSVVLAASYNEQFF. CDR3 bases: TGCAGCGTTGTCCTAGCAGCTTCCTACAATGAGCAGTTCTTC.

The CDR3 sequence: CASSPGPAEKLFF. DNA of the CDR3: TGTGCCAGCTCACCCGGACCGGCTGAAAAACTGTTTTTT. The chain couples TRBV18 to TRBJ1-4; unclear D gene. V lost 3 bases, J lost 7 bases, and 9 bases lay in between. The CDR3 runs 13 residues. CDR1 is KGHSH and CDR2 is LQKENI in the germline V gene.

The chain is built from TRBV18 and TRBJ1-1; weak D call: TRBD1 (6 bases). The V gene's germline CDR1 is KGHSH and CDR2 LQKENI. There are 14 residues in the CDR3. V was pared by 6 bases and J by 6 bases, with 17 bases between. CDR3 coding DNA: TGTGCCAGCTCCGTGGGCGCAGGGGACCCTGAAGCTTTCTTT. This translates into CASSVGAGDPEAFF.

This clone has a handful of counts. The chain uses TRBV30 and TRBJ1-1, with TRBD1 as a possible D gene (6 bases). The CDR3 is 13 amino acids. Germline loops: CDR1 GTSNPN, CDR2 SVGIG (reference sequence). V lost 5 bases and J 5 bases, leaving 15 bases between the germline ends. The CDR3 sequence: CAWFRQAWTEAFF. The CDR3 DNA follows: TGTGCCTGGTTTAGACAGGCCTGGACTGAAGCTTTCTTT.

The CDR3 nucleotides are TGTGCCAGCATGCCCCTAAGCGCAGATACGCAGTATTTT. Protein: CASMPLSADTQYF. V and J are TRBV27 and TRBJ2-3; D call uncertain. The CDR3 contains 13 residues. CDR1 and CDR2 (germline): MNHEY, SMNVEV (reference sequence). V was trimmed by 7 bases and J by 4 bases, leaving 12 bases between them.

CDR3: CASSRGSSQSGNTIYF. Written as DNA, the CDR3 is TGCGCCAGCAGCCGAGGAAGCTCGCAATCTGGAAACACCATATATTTT. The rearrangement joins TRBV5-1 to TRBJ1-3, with D unresolved. Between the trimmed V and J ends, which lost 4 bases and 1 base, there was a span of 15 bases. Germline V gene sequence: CDR1 SGHRS, CDR2 YFSETQ. This CDR3 spans 16 amino acids.

This clone was found a few times. This chain uses TRBV27 with TRBJ2-2; a possible D gene is TRBD2 (6 bases). The CDR3 covers 14 residues. Trimming removed 6 bases at V and 4 bases at J, with 12 bases between. Germline CDR1 MNHEY, CDR2 SMNVEV (reference sequence). The CDR3 loop reads CASSLRDFTGELFF. Written as DNA, the CDR3 is TGTGCCAGCAGCCTAAGGGACTTCACCGGGGAGCTGTTTTTT.

This sequence joins TRBV5-6 and TRBJ2-7; 8 positions match TRBD1. Germline V CDR1 and CDR2: SGHDT, YYEEEE. The CDR3 length is 14 residues. Trimming took 5 bases from V and 1 from J; bases not matched to a gene: 5. CDR3: CASSIWTGSYEQYF. The CDR3 coding sequence is TGTGCCAGCAGTATTTGGACAGGGTCCTACGAGCAGTACTTC.

This clone came up once. The chain is built from TRBV30 and TRBJ2-5; the match to TRBD2 covers 11 bases. The J call may be faulty, since TRBJ2-7 better matches the DNA end. Germline V gives CDR1 GTSNPN, CDR2 SVGIG (reference sequence). The CDR3 length is 16 residues. The CDR3 DNA sequence: TGTGCCTGGAGTCGTACCCCAGCTAGCGGGAGGTACGAGCAGTACTTC. Residues: CAWSRTPASGRYEQYF.

This chain links TRBV5-4 with TRBJ2-3, with no clear D. Trimming removed 0 bases from V and 2 bases from J, with 4 bases in between. CDR3 length equals 13 residues. Looked up from germline, CDR1 is SGHNT and CDR2 is YYREEE (reference sequence). The CDR3 sequence is CASSLEPTDTQYF. CDR3 sequence (DNA): TGTGCCAGCAGCTTGGAACCCACAGATACGCAGTATTTT.

The chain uses TRBV7-9 and TRBJ2-7, with TRBD1 identical over 10 bases. This CDR3 is 17 amino acids long. The V and J ends lost 8 bases and 4 bases, in that order; junction bases with no gene match: 17. Per germline, CDR1 SEHNR and CDR2 FQNEAQ (reference sequence). The CDR3 spells CASGPTGGFHTGYEQYF. In nucleotides, the CDR3 is TGTGCCAGCGGGCCGACAGGGGGCTTCCACACTGGGTACGAGCAGTACTTC.

The chain combines TRBV7-9 with TRBJ2-1, with 13 positions matching TRBD2. Per germline, CDR1 SEHNR and CDR2 FQNEAQ (reference sequence). With 11 bases clipped from V and 1 base from J, the junction kept 8 bases outside the gene matches. The CDR3 is 16 residues long. The DNA for the CDR3 is TGTGCCGGAGGGACTAGCGGGACGATATCCTACAATGAGCAGTTCTTC. Its protein is CAGGTSGTISYNEQFF.

The chain couples TRBV7-2 to TRBJ2-2; D not resolved. This CDR3 is built from 14 residues. V dropped 6 bases and J dropped 7 bases, with 15 bases sitting between them. The V gene's germline CDR1 is SGHTA and CDR2 FQGNSA. The CDR3 DNA reads TGTGCCAGCAGAGCTTCTGGATTGAGCGGGGAGCTGTTTTTT. Its translation: CASRASGLSGELFF.

V is TRBV10-3 and J is TRBJ2-7, with D possibly being TRBD2 (5 bases). CDR1 is ENHRY and CDR2 is SYGVKD in the germline V gene. The V and J ends lost 5 bases and 3 bases respectively, with 14 bases between them. The CDR3 consists of 14 residues. CDR3 in DNA: TGTGCCATCAGTCTTGAGGTCCGGGGCTACGAGCAGTACTTC. Translation: CAISLEVRGYEQYF.

A word on this clone: Mismatch with germline at one junction end may stem from a read error. The chain employs TRBV7-7 and TRBJ1-1; no clear D gene. The length of the CDR3 is 16 residues. From germline, CDR1 is SSHAT and CDR2 FNYEAQ (reference sequence). The CDR3 sequence: CASSLALDPRDTEAFF. In nucleotides, the CDR3 is TGTGCTAGCAGCTTAGCCTTAGACCCCCGGGACACTGAAGCTTTCTTT. The full variable domain, in which reference TRBV7-7 and TRBJ1-1 provide the parts outside the CDR3, is GAGVSQSPRYKVTKRGQDVTLRCDPISSHATLYWYQQALGQGPEFLTYFNYEAQPDKSGLPSDRFSAERPEGSISTLTIQRTEQRDSAMYRCASSLALDPRDTEAFFGQGTRLTVV.

V gene TRBV6-1 combines with J gene TRBJ1-6; 8 bases match TRBD1. After removal of 6 bases from V and 9 bases from J, the junction contained 10 bases not matched to a gene. CDR1 is MNHNS and CDR2 is SASEGT in the germline V gene. CDR3 size: 15 residues. The CDR3 DNA is TGTGCCAGCAGGGGTATTGACAGGGGTTTTTCACCCCTCCACTTT. It yields the protein CASRGIDRGFSPLHF.

The rearrangement links TRBV25-1 to TRBJ2-3; D may correspond to TRBD1 or TRBD2 (5 bases each). Deletions cut 4 bases from V and 2 bases from J, with 16 bases between. Germline V gene lookup returns CDR1 MGHDK and CDR2 SYGVNS. The CDR3 is made up of 16 amino acids. The CDR3 DNA follows: TGTGCCAGCAGTGCCCGCGACAGAGACTACACAGATACGCAGTATTTT. Its protein product is CASSARDRDYTDTQYF. The full variable domain, its missing parts supplied by reference TRBV25-1 and TRBJ2-3, is EADIYQTPRYLVIGTGKKITLECSQTMGHDKMYWYQQDPGMELHLIHYSYGVNSTEKGDLSSESTVSRIRTEHFPLTLESARPSHTSQYLCASSARDRDYTDTQYFGPGTRLTVL.

The V gene is TRBV5-4, the J gene TRBJ2-2; D not resolved. The CDR3 has 14 amino acids. The V end lost 0 bases, the J end lost 6 bases, and 9 bases lay between the germline ends. Germline values: CDR1 SGHNT, CDR2 YYREEE (reference sequence). DNA of the CDR3: TGTGCCAGCAGCTTGGGAACTTCCCCCGGGGAGCTGTTTTTT. Protein: CASSLGTSPGELFF.

The chain uses TRBV4-2 and TRBJ1-4; D gene unclear. The germline V and J ends were trimmed by 2 bases and 0 bases, with 7 bases remaining between them. Germline V gene data show CDR1 as LGHNA and CDR2 as YNFKEQ. The CDR3 has 15 amino acids. Here the CDR3 DNA reads TGTGCCAGCAGCCAAAACAGTGCAACTAATGAAAAACTGTTTTTT. Residues: CASSQNSATNEKLFF.

The V call is TRBV6-1, the J call TRBJ1-5, with unresolved D. Germline lookup yields CDR1 MNHNS and CDR2 SASEGT. The CDR3 sequence is 13 residues long. The germline V and J ends were trimmed by 2 bases and 10 bases, with 12 bases remaining between them. The CDR3 sequence: CASSEREAVPQHF. In DNA form, the CDR3 reads TGTGCCAGCAGTGAAAGAGAGGCCGTCCCCCAGCATTTT.

This chain joins TRBV5-1 and TRBJ2-7; D uncertain. This CDR3 region has 13 residues. V shed 1 base and J shed 3 bases, with 8 bases lying between them. Germline CDR1 reads SGHRS; CDR2 reads YFSETQ. In DNA, the CDR3 is TGCGCCAGCAGCTTGTGGGCCGGCTACGAGCAGTACTTC. Encoded protein: CASSLWAGYEQYF.

V gene TRBV7-2 combines with J gene TRBJ2-5, with TRBD1 identical over 7 bases. With V trimmed by 1 base and J by 5 bases, 4 bases remained unmatched. CDR3 size: 14 residues. CDR1 and CDR2 (germline): SGHTA, FQGNSA. The CDR3 is CASSLDRGAETQYF. Here the CDR3 DNA reads TGTGCCAGCAGCTTAGACAGGGGCGCGGAGACCCAGTACTTC.